The sequence of this TCR beta chain was determined in a study of PD-1 blockade in classical Hodgkin lymphoma. Across the whole study: Administration of nivolumab to patients was at 3 mg/kg intravenously every 2 weeks.

Clones were sequenced by immunoSEQ multiplex PCR, and TCRdb holds only the in-frame ones, with some missing. The sample lists under 50,000 clones, just over 65% occurring once. The germline V gene encodes CDR1 SGHTA and CDR2 FQGNSA. The CDR3 is 13 amino acids. V shed 1 base and J 4 bases; nucleotides not matched to a gene: 0. This clone occurred many times. What it recognizes is unknown. This CDR3 is also generated by other DNA sequences in the sample. Study outcomes and limitations: Complete responders entered with baseline diversity on par with newly diagnosed patients, the results showed. Newly diagnosed patients reportedly had lower baseline TCR diversity than healthy donors. By C4D1 there was a significant rise in CD4+ TCR diversity but not in CD8+ TCR diversity.

The sample's time point: cycle 4 day 1 (C4D1), after less than seven weeks of nivolumab. Relapse after autologous stem cell transplantation occurred in every patient, and brentuximab vedotin exposure varied. Material: peripheral blood mononuclear cells (PBMCs), obtained before the fourth cycle of nivolumab. The source of this sequence is a human donor with classical Hodgkin lymphoma. This chain uses TRBV7-2 with TRBJ1-2; 7 nucleotides line up with TRBD1. CDR3 sequence (DNA): TGTGCCAGCAGCTTAGGGACAGGCTATGGCTACACCTTC. It specifies CASSLGTGYGYTF.